This TCR beta chain was sequenced in a study of beta chain features in type 1 diabetes. Expressed TCRB transcripts were sequenced, since all the RNA that had been isolated was reverse transcribed. Produced via immunoSEQ multiplex PCR; TCRdb's table is partial and in-frame only. The table includes about 160,000 clones, around 8% detected once. Trimming stripped 4 bases from V and 3 bases from J, with 10 bases between. There are 13 residues in the CDR3. Per the germline V gene, CDR1 is SGHNT and CDR2 is YYREEE (reference sequence). This clone was seen a handful of times. Its antigen remains unidentified. CD4+ naive, central memory, regulatory and stem cell-like memory cells were sorted via CD45RO/CCR7/CD25/CD127/CD95/CD27. Findings and caveats of the study: Patients' naive, central memory and regulatory TCRB repertoires appeared more alike than those of healthy donors. Within each of all four CD4+ subsets, Type 1 diabetes patients had TCRB CDR3s that were moderately but significantly shorter. PCR might show a preference for shorter templates, equally across patients and controls.

The TCR was taken from a woman in her thirties or forties with type 1 diabetes. Sequenced: central memory CD4+ T cells from blood. The rearrangement links TRBV5-4 to TRBJ1-2, with D possibly being TRBD1 (5 bases). CDR3 bases: TGTGCCAGCAGCCCGGACAATGACTATGGCTACACCTTC. Its translation is CASSPDNDYGYTF.